These T cell receptor beta chains were read from a single sample in a study of blood T cell repertoires in COVID-19. Libraries were prepared by immunoSEQ multiplex PCR; TCRdb keeps only in-frame clonotypes and omits some of them. Counted here are roughly 150,000 clones, 65% to 85% occurring once; the ten biggest clones make up 5.6%. Sequencing used PBMCs or T cells enriched from blood (not recorded which). Every receptor here comes from a woman aged 40 to 50 with acute COVID-19. Both conserved end residues are part of each CDR3. The D gene is left open where the match is weak. The listing skips clone size in some rows; elsewhere it reads once, few, many or a size class.

CAIGTGSGGTDTQYF | TGTGCCATCGGGACCGGGTCGGGGGGCACAGATACGCAGTATTTT | - | TRBV10-3 | - | TRBJ2-3
CASSELPGRTGELFF | TGTGCCAGCAGTGAGTTGCCCGGGAGGACCGGGGAGCTGTTTTTT | TRBD2 | TRBV6-1 | few | TRBJ2-2
CATSSSGTVAEQPQHF | TGTGCCACCAGCTCCTCCGGGACAGTGGCGGAACAGCCCCAGCATTTT | TRBD1 | TRBV24-1 | - | TRBJ1-5
CASSVVGRGETQYF | TGTGCCAGCAGCGTAGTGGGGAGAGGAGAGACCCAGTACTTC | - | TRBV9 | few | TRBJ2-5
CASSLVGHSSYEQYF | TGTGCCAGCAGCTTGGTAGGTCACAGCTCCTACGAGCAGTACTTC | - | TRBV5-4 | - | TRBJ2-7
CASSFAISATGQGQPQHF | TGTGCCAGCAGCTTCGCTATTTCTGCTACAGGCCAGGGTCAGCCCCAGCATTTT | - | TRBV7-8 | - | TRBJ1-5
CASSIPGAGGTQYF | TGTGCCAGCAGCATACCGGGGGCGGGGGGGACCCAGTACTTC | TRBD2 | TRBV5-4 | - | TRBJ2-5
CASSLEGTVYNEQFF | TGCGCCAGCAGCTTGGAGGGGACTGTTTACAATGAGCAGTTCTTC | - | TRBV5-1 | few | TRBJ2-1
CASSRTSGKDEQFF | TGCGCCAGCAGCAGGACTAGCGGGAAGGATGAGCAGTTCTTC | TRBD2 | TRBV5-1 | - | TRBJ2-1
CATSPTRGTSGSGTDTQYF | TGTGCCACCAGCCCTACTCGGGGGACGTCCGGGAGTGGTACAGATACGCAGTATTTT | - | TRBV24-1 | - | TRBJ2-3
CASSLSLAGTDTQYF | TGCGCCAGCAGCTTGTCCCTAGCAGGAACAGATACGCAGTATTTT | - | TRBV5-1 | - | TRBJ2-3
CASSSPETSADNEQFF | TGTGCCAGCAGCTCTCCCGAGACTAGCGCGGACAATGAGCAGTTCTTC | TRBD2 | TRBV4-2 | few | TRBJ2-1
CASRTLAGVPNEQFF | TGTGCCAGCAGAACACTAGCGGGAGTTCCCAATGAGCAGTTCTTC | TRBD2 | TRBV2 | - | TRBJ2-1
CSVRQGVILEAFF | TGCAGCGTACGACAGGGGGTAATTCTTGAAGCTTTCTTT | TRBD1 | TRBV29-1 | - | TRBJ1-1
CASSLRQGSNTGELFF | TGTGCCAGCAGCTTAAGACAGGGTTCAAACACCGGGGAGCTGTTTTTT | TRBD1 | TRBV7-9 | - | TRBJ2-2
CSVATYGTDFMNTEAFF | TGCAGCGTTGCCACGTACGGGACAGACTTTATGAACACTGAAGCTTTCTTT | TRBD1 | TRBV29-1 | - | TRBJ1-1
CASSPEPVYYGYTF | TGTGCCAGTAGTCCGGAGCCCGTATACTATGGCTACACCTTC | - | TRBV19 | once | TRBJ1-2
CASALANSNQPQHF | TGTGCCAGCGCTCTGGCAAATAGCAATCAGCCCCAGCATTTT | - | TRBV2 | few | TRBJ1-5
CASSSGSQETQYF | TGCGCCAGCAGCTCCGGGTCCCAAGAGACCCAGTACTTC | - | TRBV5-1 | - | TRBJ2-5
CASSLRTGYGYTF | TGTGCCAGCAGCTTAAGGACAGGGTATGGCTACACCTTC | TRBD1 | TRBV11-3 | - | TRBJ1-2
CASSSGLELYEQYF | TGTGCCAGCAGTAGCGGGTTGGAGCTCTACGAGCAGTACTTC | - | TRBV27 | once | TRBJ2-7